Presented here are 29 T cell receptor beta chains from one specimen sequenced in a study of shared clonotypes between healthy human individuals. Only in-frame clones appear in the TCRdb table, and some are missing; sequencing was by immunoSEQ multiplex PCR. The data contain millions of clones, 90% to 95% of them singletons. Sequences were obtained from naive CD4+ T cells sorted from blood. Subset noted: CD45RA+ positively selected. The receptors originated from a man aged 18 to 29 in good health.

The chain couples TRBV6-1 to TRBJ2-7, with D perhaps matching TRBD2 (6 bases). This CDR3 has 16 residues. Trimming removed 3 bases from V and 2 bases from J, with 17 bases in between. Germline CDR1 MNHNS, CDR2 SASEGT. DNA for the CDR3: TGTGCCAGCAGTGATGGGGGGACGGTGTTGCCCTACGAGCAGTACTTC. Amino acids: CASSDGGTVLPYEQYF.

The chain joins TRBV6-1 to TRBJ1-4, with D possibly being TRBD1 (5 bases). Germline lookup yields CDR1 MNHNS and CDR2 SASEGT. With 4 bases removed from V and 4 bases from J, the gap between germline ends came to 10 bases. This CDR3 is 14 amino acids long. CDR3 sequence reads: CASSVGQINEKLFF. In DNA, the CDR3 is TGTGCCAGCAGTGTGGGGCAGATTAATGAAAAACTGTTTTTT.

This clone was seen a single time. The V and J genes are TRBV2 and TRBJ2-7; tentatively, D is TRBD2 (6 bases). Germline V gives CDR1 SNHLY, CDR2 FYNNEI. The V and J ends lost 6 bases and 7 bases respectively, with 13 bases between them. The CDR3 is 12 amino acids. CDR3 sequence: CASRPDGGEQYF. Written as DNA, the CDR3 is TGTGCCAGCAGGCCTGATGGGGGGGAGCAGTACTTC.

The chain uses TRBV5-1 and TRBJ1-2; tentative D call: TRBD1 (5 bases). The CDR3 contains 16 residues. Germline V gives CDR1 SGHRS, CDR2 YFSETQ. The V gene lost 0 bases and the J gene lost 6 bases, with 18 bases spanning the gap. Here the CDR3 reads CASSLGDRGTGHGYTF. CDR3 coding DNA: TGCGCCAGCAGCTTGGGCGATAGAGGGACCGGGCATGGCTACACCTTC. Supplemented by reference TRBV5-1 and TRBJ1-2, the full variable domain reads KAGVTQTPRYLIKTRGQQVTLSCSPISGHRSVSWYQQTPGQGLQFLFEYFSETQRNKGNFPGRFSGRQFSNSRSEMNVSTLELGDSALYLCASSLGDRGTGHGYTFGSGTRLTVV.

The chain carries TRBV4-1 and TRBJ2-7; 8 nucleotides line up with TRBD1. The CDR3 extends over 16 amino acids. Germline CDR1 MGHRA, CDR2 YSYEKL. Losses at the gene ends were 5 bases for V and 0 bases for J; bases not matched to a gene: 9. CDR3 coding DNA: TGCGCCAGCAGCGATCGCCAGGGGGCGGTCTCCTACGAGCAGTACTTC. Amino acid sequence: CASSDRQGAVSYEQYF.

The V and J genes are TRBV28 and TRBJ1-5, with a weak D call TRBD1 (6 bases). Trimming left V 7 bases short and J 3 bases short, with 22 bases between. This CDR3 is built from 17 residues. The germline V gene has CDR1 MDHEN and CDR2 SYDVKM. The CDR3 region has the DNA TGTGCCAGCATCTCAGTGGGCAGGGGCGAGGACAATCAGCCCCAGCATTTT. Translation: CASISVGRGEDNQPQHF. Based on the CDR3 plus reference TRBV28 and TRBJ1-5, the full variable domain is DVKVTQSSRYLVKRTGEKVFLECVQDMDHENMFWYRQDPGLGLRLIYFSYDVKMKEKGDIPEGYSVSREKKERFSLILESASTNQTSMYLCASISVGRGEDNQPQHFGDGTRLSIL.

To note about this clone: Other DNA sequences in the same sample also yield this CDR3. The CDR3 DNA reads TGCGCCAGCAGCTTGGGGAGGGGAACTGAAGCTTTCTTT. Residues: CASSLGRGTEAFF. The chain joins TRBV5-1 to TRBJ1-1; TRBD1 might be the D (5 bases). In germline, CDR1 is SGHRS, CDR2 YFSETQ. V was shortened by 0 bases and J by 5 bases, with 8 bases between the two germline ends. The CDR3 is 13 residues long.

The V call is TRBV15, the J call TRBJ1-2; a weak D match, TRBD1 (5 bases). Trimming stripped 0 bases from V and 3 bases from J, with 14 bases between. Germline V CDR1 and CDR2: LNHNV, YYDKDF (reference sequence). The CDR3 runs 16 residues. Written as DNA, the CDR3 is TGTGCCACCAGCAGAGATGGGACGCGTCAGGACTATGGCTACACCTTC. This gives the protein CATSRDGTRQDYGYTF. Full variable domain (rest looked up from reference TRBV15 and TRBJ1-2): DAMVIQNPRYQVTQFGKPVTLSCSQTLNHNVMYWYQQKSSQAPKLLFHYYDKDFNNEADTPDNFQSRRPNTSFCFLDIRSPGLGDTAMYLCATSRDGTRQDYGYTFGSGTRLTVV.

This clone was seen a single time. This chain joins TRBV29-1 and TRBJ1-5; D unclear. V lost 6 bases and J 1 base, leaving 4 bases between the germline ends. In germline, CDR1 is SQVTM, CDR2 ANQGSEA. This CDR3 is built from 11 residues. CDR3 DNA sequence: TGCAGCGTCGGCAGCAATCAGCCCCAGCATTTT. Amino acid sequence: CSVGSNQPQHF.

The V and J genes are TRBV6-5 and TRBJ2-5, with 9 positions matching TRBD1. Germline V gene data show CDR1 as MNHEY and CDR2 as SVGAGI. Trimming cost V 5 bases and J 2 bases; bases outside gene matches: 6. The CDR3 contains 15 residues. In DNA, the CDR3 is TGTGCCAGCAGTCCTTATGACAGGGGGCAAGAGACCCAGTACTTC. Amino acid sequence: CASSPYDRGQETQYF.

A note on this clone: The same CDR3 also results from other DNA sequences found in this sample. The J gene is TRBJ2-7, the V gene TRBV5-1; TRBD2 matches at 9 bases. The CDR3 runs to 15 residues. The germline gives CDR1 SGHRS, CDR2 YFSETQ. The V gene end was trimmed by 0 bases and the J gene end by 0 bases; junction bases not matched to a gene: 1. DNA for the CDR3: TGCGCCAGCAGCTTGGATAGCGGGAGCTCCTACGAGCAGTACTTC. Amino acids: CASSLDSGSSYEQYF.

The chain joins TRBV25-1 to TRBJ2-7; a weak D match, TRBD2 (5 bases). Germline CDR1 is MGHDK and CDR2 is SYGVNS. This CDR3 spans 15 amino acids. The V end lost 6 bases, the J end lost 0 bases, and 15 bases lay between the germline ends. CDR3 sequence reads: CASSDYGAGSYEQYF. Written as DNA, the CDR3 is TGTGCCAGCAGCGACTACGGCGCGGGCTCCTACGAGCAGTACTTC.

The J gene is TRBJ1-3, the V gene TRBV19; 8 bases map to TRBD1. The CDR3 has 14 residues. With V trimmed by 6 bases and J by 2 bases, 3 bases remained unmatched. CDR1 LNHDA and CDR2 SQIVND come from the germline V gene (reference sequence). In DNA, the CDR3 is TGTGCCAGTAGGGGGACAGGAGCTGGAAACACCATATATTTT. Its protein product is CASRGTGAGNTIYF.

The rearrangement uses TRBV10-3 and TRBJ2-1; a weak D match, TRBD1 (6 bases). Deletions cut 2 bases from V and 9 bases from J, with 11 bases between. The V gene's germline CDR1 is ENHRY and CDR2 SYGVKD. The CDR3 is 13 residues long. CDR3 region: CAISETGYGEQFF. The CDR3 DNA follows: TGTGCCATCAGTGAGACAGGGTACGGTGAGCAGTTCTTC.

The chain links TRBV7-2 to TRBJ2-3; D possibly corresponds to TRBD2 (7 bases). This CDR3 contains 16 residues. The germline V gene encodes CDR1 SGHTA and CDR2 FQGNSA. V was pared by 1 base and J by 0 bases, with 11 bases between. Here the CDR3 DNA reads TGTGCCAGCAGCTTAGTAAGCGGGACAAGCACAGATACGCAGTATTTT. Translating gives CASSLVSGTSTDTQYF. Complete variable domain (other parts from reference TRBV7-2 and TRBJ2-3): GAGVSQSPSNKVTEKGKDVELRCDPISGHTALYWYRQSLGQGLEFLIYFQGNSAPDKSGLPSDRFSAERTGGSVSTLTIQRTQQEDSAVYLCASSLVSGTSTDTQYFGPGTRLTVL.

This sequence joins TRBV4-3 and TRBJ2-1, with a possible D match to TRBD1 (5 bases). The CDR3 runs 15 residues. CDR1 and CDR2 (germline): LGHNA, YSLEER. V was trimmed by 1 base and J by 12 bases, leaving 19 bases between them. CDR3 loop: CASSQVWTQGTGQFF. The CDR3 coding sequence is TGCGCCAGCAGCCAAGTATGGACCCAGGGTACGGGGCAGTTCTTC.

The CDR3 DNA reads TGTGCCAGCAGTGAGACGAGACAGGGGGCACAAACCGGGGAGCTGTTTTTT. Protein sequence: CASSETRQGAQTGELFF. J is TRBJ2-2 and V is TRBV2, with 10 bases lining up with TRBD1. The V gene end was trimmed by 3 bases and the J gene end by 5 bases; junction bases not matched to a gene: 9. In germline, CDR1 is SNHLY, CDR2 FYNNEI. CDR3 length equals 17 residues. Full variable domain (remainder filled in from reference TRBV2 and TRBJ2-2): EPEVTQTPSHQVTQMGQEVILRCVPISNHLYFYWYRQILGQKVEFLVSFYNNEISEKSEIFDDQFSVERPDGSNFTLKIRSTKLEDSAMYFCASSETRQGAQTGELFFGEGSRLTVL.

The J gene is TRBJ1-6, the V gene TRBV7-3, with D perhaps TRBD1 (5 bases). The germline V and J ends were trimmed by 3 bases and 7 bases, with 13 bases remaining between them. CDR1 and CDR2 (germline): SGHTA, FQGTGA. The CDR3 loop spans 15 amino acids. The CDR3 nucleotides are TGTGCCAGCAGCTTTGACAGTCGGGGAAATTCACCCCTCCACTTT. The encoded protein is CASSFDSRGNSPLHF.

The chain is built from TRBV4-3 and TRBJ1-2, with 7 bases matching TRBD1. V shed 0 bases and J 2 bases; nucleotides not matched to a gene: 9. The germline V gene has CDR1 LGHNA and CDR2 YSLEER. The CDR3 length is 17 residues. CDR3 sequence: CASSQDSPGQPNYGYTF. Here the CDR3 DNA reads TGCGCCAGCAGCCAAGATTCACCGGGACAGCCAAACTATGGCTACACCTTC.

A single count supports this clone. The chain uses TRBV29-1 and TRBJ2-3; TRBD2 matches at 11 bases. The CDR3 sequence is 14 residues long. The V and J ends lost 8 bases and 5 bases, in that order; junction bases with no gene match: 9. Germline CDR1 SQVTM, CDR2 ANQGSEA. In DNA, the CDR3 is TGCAGCACGCGTAGCGGGAGGGCCGTAGATACGCAGTATTTT. It encodes CSTRSGRAVDTQYF.

This clone was recorded a few times. The chain couples TRBV28 to TRBJ1-2; 7 bases map to TRBD1. The CDR3 totals 14 residues. Germline V gene sequence: CDR1 MDHEN, CDR2 SYDVKM. Germline trimming cut 5 bases from V and 3 bases from J; bases unmatched to any gene: 6. The CDR3 bases are TGTGCCAGCAGTACACAGGGGCCCCACTATGGCTACACCTTC. Encoded protein: CASSTQGPHYGYTF.

The V gene is TRBV7-9, the J gene TRBJ1-1; D is undetermined. This CDR3 comprises 15 residues. Trimming stripped 5 bases from V and 0 bases from J, with 13 bases between. Germline CDR1 is SEHNR and CDR2 is FQNEAQ (reference sequence). The chain's CDR3 is CASSLAPQLNTEAFF. Written as DNA, the CDR3 is TGTGCCAGCAGCCTGGCGCCGCAGCTGAACACTGAAGCTTTCTTT.

This clone was counted once. The chain joins TRBV5-5 to TRBJ2-7, with 9 bases identical to TRBD1. The CDR3 runs to 14 residues. V shed 4 bases and J 3 bases; nucleotides not matched to a gene: 5. Germline V gene lookup returns CDR1 SGHKS and CDR2 YYEKEE (reference sequence). CDR3 protein: CASSPGTGIYEQYF. CDR3 in DNA: TGTGCCAGCAGCCCCGGGACAGGGATCTACGAGCAGTACTTC.

This clone came up once. Other DNA sequences in the same sample also yield this CDR3. V and J are TRBV30 and TRBJ1-2, with D unclear. This CDR3 region has 11 residues. Looked up from germline, CDR1 is GTSNPN and CDR2 is SVGIG (reference sequence). Deletions cut 0 bases from V and 4 bases from J, with 3 bases between. Here the CDR3 reads CAWSVVYGYTF. Written as DNA, the CDR3 is TGTGCCTGGAGTGTCGTCTATGGCTACACCTTC. The variable domain in full, completed from reference TRBV30 and TRBJ1-2, reads SQTIHQWPATLVQPVGSPLSLECTVEGTSNPNLYWYRQAAGRGLQLLFYSVGIGQISSEVPQNLSASRPQDRQFILSSKKLLLSDSGFYLCAWSVVYGYTFGSGTRLTVV.

The CDR3 region has the DNA TGTGCCAGCTCACCAGGGCAGGGGTATGAAGCTTTCTTT. Amino acid sequence: CASSPGQGYEAFF. The chain employs TRBV18 and TRBJ1-1; D may be TRBD1 (6 bases). Germline V gene lookup returns CDR1 KGHSH and CDR2 LQKENI. CDR3 size: 13 residues. The V end lost 2 bases, the J end lost 7 bases, and 11 bases lay between the germline ends.

The chain is built from TRBV10-2 and TRBJ1-3; D is possibly TRBD1 (5 bases). The germline V gene encodes CDR1 WSHSY and CDR2 SAAADI. CDR3 length equals 15 residues. Trimming took off 4 bases at V and 2 bases at J, with 12 bases between the two ends. The DNA for the CDR3 is TGCGCCAGCAGTGGGGCAGGGCTTACTGGAAACACCATATATTTT. Translated, it gives CASSGAGLTGNTIYF.

This clone appeared once. The chain has TRBV5-1 and TRBJ2-7; D is undetermined. Deletions cut 1 base from V and 3 bases from J, with 17 bases between. This CDR3 is 16 amino acids long. Germline V gene lookup returns CDR1 SGHRS and CDR2 YFSETQ. The DNA of the CDR3 is TGCGCCAGCAGCTTGTCGGTTCCGGCAGGCGGCTACGAGCAGTACTTC. Protein sequence: CASSLSVPAGGYEQYF. Variable domain in full (rest from reference TRBV5-1 and TRBJ2-7): KAGVTQTPRYLIKTRGQQVTLSCSPISGHRSVSWYQQTPGQGLQFLFEYFSETQRNKGNFPGRFSGRQFSNSRSEMNVSTLELGDSALYLCASSLSVPAGGYEQYFGPGTRLTVT.

The chain has TRBV4-3 and TRBJ2-7; D might be TRBD2 (6 bases). The germline gives CDR1 LGHNA, CDR2 YSLEER. V dropped 4 bases and J dropped 2 bases, with 12 bases sitting between them. This CDR3 has 14 amino acids. The DNA for the CDR3 is TGCGCCAGCAGCCCGGAGGCGGGAACCTACGAGCAGTACTTC. Its translation is CASSPEAGTYEQYF.

The V gene is TRBV27, the J gene TRBJ2-1; possibly TRBD1 or TRBD2 for D (5 bases each). Deletions cut 5 bases from V and 5 bases from J, with 13 bases between. Germline lookup yields CDR1 MNHEY and CDR2 SMNVEV (reference sequence). This CDR3 is 14 amino acids long. CDR3 residues: CASSKRDANNEQFF. The CDR3 nucleotides are TGTGCCAGCAGTAAACGGGACGCCAACAATGAGCAGTTCTTC.